Below, one T cell receptor (beta chain) is given with its context. Antigen specificity is unknown. The CDR3 runs 14 residues. In germline, CDR1 is MNHNS, CDR2 SASEGT. 60 Vbeta and 13 Jbeta primers were used in PCR. The assay was immunoSEQ multiplex PCR, and TCRdb's table has in-frame clones only and misses some. The ten top clones account for approximately 1.8%, within a sample of about 43,000 clones. The data are from a study of cytomegalovirus exposure and HLA in healthy donors. Study information: Earlier, almost 120 million unique TCR beta sequences were recovered from approximately 200 million T cells by an analysis. Of the donors genotyped, a few hundred in all, over 80% fell in the Caucasian-associated ancestry cluster. As released early, the data held about 85 million unique TCRs from HLA-typed donors. Findings of the study overall: An assumption of roughly uniform sequencing depth across donors underlay the presence/absence analyses.

Sequenced sample: PBMCs. The chain combines TRBV6-1 with TRBJ2-5; D gene unclear. The J call could be wrong; TRBJ2-7 is a better fit for the DNA end. This clonotype was sampled from a woman in her twenties or thirties in good health and CMV-seronegative. CDR3 bases: TGTGCCAGCAGTGAACCTCAGGATTCCTACGAGCAGTACTTC. The encoded protein is CASSEPQDSYEQYF.